A selection of T cell receptor beta chains follows, all from one sample in a study of blood T cells in healthy people across ages. One entry per CDR3 protein results from TCRdb running MiXCR on the 5' RACE reads. The table shows around 870,000 distinct CDR3 sequences, with around 26% occurring only once. The specimen was blood. These receptors were collected from a woman older than 75 in good health. Each CDR3 is given with its conserved first and last residue. The D gene is left open where the match is weak. Clone sizes are given selectively: once, few, many, or a class where the clone is expanded.

clone size	D gene	V gene	J gene	CDR3 protein	CDR3 DNA
NA	NA	TRBV20-1	TRBJ1-4	CSATDTKIATNEKLFF	TGCAGTGCTACGGACACGAAAATTGCAACTAATGAAAAACTGTTTTTT
once	NA	TRBV6-2/TRBV6-3	TRBJ1-2	CASSYLARVYGYTF	TGTGCCAGCAGTTACCTCGCCAGGGTCTATGGCTACACCTTC
many	NA	TRBV6-6	TRBJ2-1	CASRGGAYNEQFF	TGTGCCAGCAGGGGGGGGGCTTACAATGAGCAGTTCTTC
many	TRBD1	TRBV4-3	TRBJ2-5	CASSRGTEETQYF	TGCGCCAGCAGCCGGGGGACAGAAGAGACCCAGTACTTC
many	NA	TRBV7-2	TRBJ2-5	CASSYLEGAQYF	TGTGCCAGCAGCTATCTGGAGGGGGCCCAGTACTTC
NA	NA	TRBV20-1	TRBJ1-3	CSARVRSSSGNTIYF	TGCAGTGCTAGAGTGAGGAGCAGCTCTGGAAACACCATATATTTT
NA	NA	TRBV6-5	TRBJ2-3	CASSYRGASTDTQYF	TGTGCCAGCAGTTACCGTGGGGCTAGCACAGATACGCAGTATTTT
many	NA	TRBV10-3	TRBJ2-1	CAIAGAGYNEQFF	TGTGCCATCGCGGGGGCAGGTTACAATGAGCAGTTCTTC
NA	NA	TRBV2	TRBJ2-5	CASSGGWGQYF	TGTGCCAGCAGTGGGGGATGGGGCCAGTACTTT
many	NA	TRBV27	TRBJ2-7	CASRGVNSYEQYF	TGTGCCAGCAGAGGGGTCAATAGCTACGAGCAGTACTTC
NA	NA	TRBV5-8	TRBJ2-1	CASSFDRQLGEQFF	TGTGCCAGCAGCTTTGACAGGCAGTTGGGTGAGCAGTTCTTC
many	TRBD2	TRBV5-1	TRBJ2-1	CASTTGPGGYNEQFF	TGCGCCAGCACCACGGGTCCGGGGGGGTACAATGAGCAGTTCTTC
few	TRBD1	TRBV6-2/TRBV6-3	TRBJ2-7	CASSESGTGRYEQYF	TGTGCCAGCAGCGAGTCCGGGACAGGTCGATACGAGCAGTACTTC
NA	NA	TRBV4-1	TRBJ1-5	CASSPADSLNQPQHF	TGCGCCAGCAGCCCCGCGGACAGTCTCAATCAGCCCCAGCATTTT
NA	TRBD2	TRBV4-1	TRBJ2-1	CASSRGLALNEQFF	TGCGCCAGCAGCCGCGGACTAGCGCTCAATGAGCAGTTCTTC